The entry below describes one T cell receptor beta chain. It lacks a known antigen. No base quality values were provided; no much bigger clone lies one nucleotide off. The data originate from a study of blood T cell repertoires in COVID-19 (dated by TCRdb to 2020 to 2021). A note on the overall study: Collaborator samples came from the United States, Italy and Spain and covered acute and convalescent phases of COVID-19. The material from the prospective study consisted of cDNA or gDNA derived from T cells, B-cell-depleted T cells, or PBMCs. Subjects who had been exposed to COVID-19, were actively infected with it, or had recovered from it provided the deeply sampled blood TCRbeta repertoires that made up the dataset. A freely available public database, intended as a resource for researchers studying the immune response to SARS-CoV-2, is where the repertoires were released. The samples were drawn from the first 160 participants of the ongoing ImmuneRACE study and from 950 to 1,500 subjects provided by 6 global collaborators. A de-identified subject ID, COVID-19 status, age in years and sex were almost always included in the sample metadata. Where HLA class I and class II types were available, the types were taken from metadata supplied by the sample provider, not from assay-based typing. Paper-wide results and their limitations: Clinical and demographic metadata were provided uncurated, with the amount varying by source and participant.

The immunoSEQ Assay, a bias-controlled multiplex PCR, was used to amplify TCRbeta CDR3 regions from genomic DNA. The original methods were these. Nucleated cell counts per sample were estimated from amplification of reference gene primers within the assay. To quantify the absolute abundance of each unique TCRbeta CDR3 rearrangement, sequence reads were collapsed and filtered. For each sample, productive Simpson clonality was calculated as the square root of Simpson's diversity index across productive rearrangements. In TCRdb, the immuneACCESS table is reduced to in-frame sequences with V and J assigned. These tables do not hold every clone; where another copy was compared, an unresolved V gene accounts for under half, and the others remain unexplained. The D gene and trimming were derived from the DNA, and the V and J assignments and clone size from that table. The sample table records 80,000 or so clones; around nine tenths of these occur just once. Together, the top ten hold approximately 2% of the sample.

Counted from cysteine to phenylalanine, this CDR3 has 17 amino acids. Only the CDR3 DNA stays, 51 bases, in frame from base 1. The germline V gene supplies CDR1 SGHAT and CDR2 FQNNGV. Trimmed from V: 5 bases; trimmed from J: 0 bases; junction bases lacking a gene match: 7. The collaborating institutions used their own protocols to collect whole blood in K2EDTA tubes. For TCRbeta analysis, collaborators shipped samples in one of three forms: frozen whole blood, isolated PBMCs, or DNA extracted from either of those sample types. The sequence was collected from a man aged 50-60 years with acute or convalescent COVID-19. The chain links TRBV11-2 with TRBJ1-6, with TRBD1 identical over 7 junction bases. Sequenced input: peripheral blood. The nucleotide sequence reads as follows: TGTGCCAGCAGCCGTTCACAGGGGAGCTCCTATAATTCACCCCTCCACTTT. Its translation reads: CASSRSQGSSYNSPLHF.